The 4 T cell receptor beta chains reported below all come from one sample, sequenced in a study of T-cell memory formation after mild COVID-19. A single record per CDR3 protein comes from TCRdb applying MiXCR to the 5' RACE reads. Found here are about 190,000 distinct CDR3 sequences, roughly 27% of them singletons; the top ten hold more than 9.5%. Source material: PBMCs or a T cell subset sorted from them (not recorded which). The source is an adult woman who had mild COVID-19 (a few samples of this study predate the infection). Cell type and time point are not known.

The CDR3 loop is CASSQDVIAGLLYNEQFF. CDR3 DNA sequence: TGCGCCAGCAGCCAAGACGTAATCGCGGGACTCCTCTACAATGAGCAGTTCTTC. V usage is TRBV4-1 and J usage is TRBJ2-1; D is perhaps TRBD2 (6 bases). V shed 0 bases and J shed 3 bases, with 18 bases lying between them. CDR1 and CDR2 from the germline V gene are MGHRA and YSYEKL. CDR3 length: 18 amino acids.

This chain connects TRBV25-1 to TRBJ1-1, with D perhaps matching TRBD1 (5 bases). There are 15 residues in the CDR3. Germline V gene lookup returns CDR1 MGHDK and CDR2 SYGVNS. Deletions cut 4 bases from V and 2 bases from J, with 14 bases between. The CDR3 loop is CASSGWGMGNTEAFF. The CDR3 coding sequence is TGTGCCAGCAGTGGCTGGGGGATGGGAAACACTGAAGCTTTCTTT.

The sample holds a few counts of this clonotype. The V and J genes are TRBV9 and TRBJ2-2, with 9 bases matching TRBD2. The CDR3 totals 16 residues. CDR1 and CDR2 (germline): SGDLS, YYNGEE. The V and J ends lost 2 bases and 2 bases, in that order; junction bases with no gene match: 4. CDR3 loop: CASSVASGTNTGELFF. As DNA, the CDR3 is TGTGCCAGCAGCGTGGCTAGCGGGACAAACACCGGGGAGCTGTTTTTT.

This sequence joins TRBV19 and TRBJ1-1; possibly TRBD1 for D (5 bases). The CDR3 totals 15 residues. Germline V CDR1 and CDR2: LNHDA, SQIVND (reference sequence). The germline V and J ends were trimmed by 1 base and 0 bases, with 9 bases remaining between them. This chain's CDR3 is CASSIGLQVNTEAFF. The CDR3 nucleotides read TGTGCCAGTAGTATAGGGCTACAGGTGAACACTGAAGCTTTCTTT.